This TCR beta chain is drawn from a study of OX40 agonist ivuxolimab in advanced cancers. Study-wide background: Ivuxolimab is a fully human IgG2 antibody that activates OX40 (CD134). Head and neck, renal cell, melanoma or hepatocellular carcinoma were the cancers that dose-escalation patients had. General observations from the study: Patients with a partial response at 0.1-3.0 mg/kg had among the lowest clonal expansion.

No patient had autoimmune disease or received systemic immunosuppression. On this clone: What it binds is unknown.

TCRdb keeps only in-frame clones here, not all; method: immunoSEQ multiplex PCR. This repertoire shows 78,000 or so clones, approximately 89% found once; its top ten account for 0.6% to 0.8%. Germline CDR1 reads ENHRY; CDR2 reads SYGVKD. The CDR3 totals 16 residues. With V trimmed by 4 bases and J by 4 bases, 9 bases remained unmatched. This chain joins TRBV10-3 and TRBJ1-1, with 10 positions matching TRBD1. The sequencing here drew on CD4+ or CD8+ T cells sorted from blood, taken in a trial of the OX40 agonist ivuxolimab. The receptor comes from an adult with an advanced solid tumor such as melanoma, head and neck, liver or kidney cancer. CDR3 bases: TGTGCCATCAGTGTCCCCGGGACAGGGGAGTCCACTGAAGCTTTCTTT. It translates to CAISVPGTGESTEAFF.